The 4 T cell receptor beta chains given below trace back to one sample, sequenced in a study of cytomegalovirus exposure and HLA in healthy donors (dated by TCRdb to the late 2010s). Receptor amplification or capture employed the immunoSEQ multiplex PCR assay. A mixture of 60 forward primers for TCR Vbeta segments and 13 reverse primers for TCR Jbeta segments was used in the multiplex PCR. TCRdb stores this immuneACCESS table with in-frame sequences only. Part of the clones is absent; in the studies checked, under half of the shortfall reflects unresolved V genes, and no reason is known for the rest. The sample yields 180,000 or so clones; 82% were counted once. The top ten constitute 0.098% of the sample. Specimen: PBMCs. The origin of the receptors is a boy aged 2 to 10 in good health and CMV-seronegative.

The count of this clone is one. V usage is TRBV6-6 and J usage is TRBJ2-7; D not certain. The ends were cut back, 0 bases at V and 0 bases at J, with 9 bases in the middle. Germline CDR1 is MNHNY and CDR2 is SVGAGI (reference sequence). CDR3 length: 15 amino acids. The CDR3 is CASSYSPDTSYEQYF. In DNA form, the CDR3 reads TGTGCCAGCAGTTACTCCCCAGATACCTCCTACGAGCAGTACTTC.

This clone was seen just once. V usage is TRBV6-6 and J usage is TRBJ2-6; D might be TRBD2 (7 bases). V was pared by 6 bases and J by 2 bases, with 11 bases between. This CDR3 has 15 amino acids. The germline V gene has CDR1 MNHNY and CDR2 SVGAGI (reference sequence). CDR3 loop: CASSNGGPGANVLTF. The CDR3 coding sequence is TGTGCCAGCAGCAACGGGGGGCCTGGGGCCAACGTCCTGACTTTC.

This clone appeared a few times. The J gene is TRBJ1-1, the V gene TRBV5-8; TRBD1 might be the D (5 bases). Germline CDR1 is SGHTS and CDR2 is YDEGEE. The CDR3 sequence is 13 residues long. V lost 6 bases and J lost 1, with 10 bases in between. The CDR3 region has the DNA TGTGCCAGCAACCAGGGCCAGAACACTGAAGCTTTCTTT. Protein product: CASNQGQNTEAFF.

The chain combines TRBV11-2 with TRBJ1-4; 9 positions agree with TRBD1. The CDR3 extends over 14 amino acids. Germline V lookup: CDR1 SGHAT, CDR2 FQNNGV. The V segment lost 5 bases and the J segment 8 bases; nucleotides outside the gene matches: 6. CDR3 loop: CASSRGQGGEKLFF. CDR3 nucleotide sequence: TGTGCCAGCAGCCGGGGACAGGGTGGCGAAAAACTGTTTTTT.